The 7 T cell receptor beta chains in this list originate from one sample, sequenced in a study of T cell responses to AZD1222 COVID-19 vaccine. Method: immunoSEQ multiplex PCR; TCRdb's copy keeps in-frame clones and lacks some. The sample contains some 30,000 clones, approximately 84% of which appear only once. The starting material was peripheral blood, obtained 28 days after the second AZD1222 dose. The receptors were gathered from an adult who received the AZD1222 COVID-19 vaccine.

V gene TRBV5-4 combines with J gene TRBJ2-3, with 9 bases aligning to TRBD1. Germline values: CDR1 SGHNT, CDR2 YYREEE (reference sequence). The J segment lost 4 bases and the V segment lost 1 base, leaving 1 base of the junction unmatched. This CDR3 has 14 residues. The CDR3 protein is CASSLTGGADTQYF. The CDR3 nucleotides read TGTGCCAGCAGCTTGACAGGGGGCGCAGATACGCAGTATTTT.

This CDR3 is CATWGNDRGRFYGYTF. The CDR3 DNA sequence: TGTGCCACCTGGGGGAATGACAGGGGGCGATTTTATGGCTACACCTTC. V is TRBV19 and J is TRBJ1-2; TRBD1 aligns across 10 bases. The length of the CDR3 is 16 residues. J gave up 5 bases and V 10 bases, and 16 bases lay outside the gene matches. The germline gives CDR1 LNHDA, CDR2 SQIVND (reference sequence).

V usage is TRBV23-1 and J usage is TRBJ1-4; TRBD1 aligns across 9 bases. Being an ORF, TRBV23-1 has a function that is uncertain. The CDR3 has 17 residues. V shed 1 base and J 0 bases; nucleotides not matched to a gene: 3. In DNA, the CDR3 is TGCGCCAGCAGTCAATGCGGGACAGGGACAACTAATGAAAAACTGTTTTTT. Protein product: CASSQCGTGTTNEKLFF.

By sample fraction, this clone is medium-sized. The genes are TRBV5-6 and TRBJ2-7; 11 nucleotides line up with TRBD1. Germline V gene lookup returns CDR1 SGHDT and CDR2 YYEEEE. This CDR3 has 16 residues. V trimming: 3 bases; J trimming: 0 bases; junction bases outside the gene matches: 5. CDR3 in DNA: TGTGCCAGCAGCTCCGGGGGGACAGGGGGCTCCTACGAGCAGTACTTC. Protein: CASSSGGTGGSYEQYF. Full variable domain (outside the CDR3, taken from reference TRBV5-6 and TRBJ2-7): DAGVTQSPTHLIKTRGQQVTLRCSPKSGHDTVSWYQQALGQGPQFIFQYYEEEERQRGNFPDRFSGHQFPNYSSELNVNALLLGDSALYLCASSSGGTGGSYEQYFGPGTRLTVT.

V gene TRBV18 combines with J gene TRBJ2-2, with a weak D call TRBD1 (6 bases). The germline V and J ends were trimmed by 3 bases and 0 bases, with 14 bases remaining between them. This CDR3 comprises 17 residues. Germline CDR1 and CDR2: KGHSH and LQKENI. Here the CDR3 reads CASSPLDRQPNTGELFF. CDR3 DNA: TGTGCCAGCTCACCGCTCGACAGGCAACCGAACACCGGGGAGCTGTTTTTT.

The CDR3 DNA sequence: TGCGCCAGCAGCTCACAGGGGGTCTACGAGCAGTACTTC. Amino acid sequence: CASSSQGVYEQYF. The chain uses TRBV5-1 and TRBJ2-7, with 8 bases matching TRBD1. The trim removed 3 bases at V and 3 bases at J, leaving 2 bases unmatched. Germline values: CDR1 SGHRS, CDR2 YFSETQ. The CDR3 loop spans 13 amino acids.

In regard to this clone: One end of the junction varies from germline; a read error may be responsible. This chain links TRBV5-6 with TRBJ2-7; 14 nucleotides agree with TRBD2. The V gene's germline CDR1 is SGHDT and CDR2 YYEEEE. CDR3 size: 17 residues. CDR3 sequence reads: CASSAPGLAGETYGQYF. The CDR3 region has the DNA TGTGCCAGCAGCGCTCCGGGACTAGCGGGGGAAACCTACGGGCAGTACTTC.